What follows are 17 T cell receptor beta chains derived from one specimen sequenced in a study of blood T cell repertoires in COVID-19. Data came from immunoSEQ multiplex PCR; TCRdb stores just in-frame clones and leaves some out. There are about 320,000 clones in the sample; over 75% occur only once, and roughly 7.8% lies in the top ten. The sample comprised peripheral blood. The receptors derive from a human donor in a cohort sampled during active COVID-19.

This chain connects TRBV9 to TRBJ1-2, with 7 positions matching TRBD1. V lost 1 base and J lost 0; bases outside the gene matches: 3. The CDR3 length is 15 residues. In germline, CDR1 is SGDLS, CDR2 YYNGEE. The chain's CDR3 is CASSVRDSTNYGYTF. DNA for the CDR3: TGTGCCAGCAGCGTACGGGACAGTACTAACTATGGCTACACCTTC.

The V and J genes are TRBV27 and TRBJ2-7; D remains ambiguous. With 7 bases removed from V and 4 bases from J, the gap between germline ends came to 17 bases. The CDR3 covers 14 residues. Germline CDR1 MNHEY, CDR2 SMNVEV (reference sequence). The chain's CDR3 is CASTSSRVKYEQYF. CDR3 DNA sequence: TGTGCCAGCACCTCCTCGAGAGTAAAGTACGAGCAGTACTTC.

The chain combines TRBV28 with TRBJ1-2; maybe TRBD1 (5 bases). The CDR3 totals 12 residues. Germline V gene sequence: CDR1 MDHEN, CDR2 SYDVKM. V was cut by 6 bases and J by 10 bases, with 15 bases left in between. CDR3 residues: CASSGEGRAYTF. The CDR3 DNA sequence: TGTGCCAGCAGCGGAGAGGGGAGGGCCTACACCTTC.

The rearrangement joins TRBV7-9 to TRBJ2-5, with 8 bases lining up with TRBD1. V lost 5 bases, J lost 2 bases, and 4 bases stayed unmatched. From germline, CDR1 is SEHNR and CDR2 FQNEAQ (reference sequence). CDR3 length: 14 residues. CDR3 in DNA: TGTGCCAGCAGCCACGGACAGGGTCAAGAGACCCAGTACTTC. Its protein product is CASSHGQGQETQYF.

In its sample, this clone was seen once. The chain carries TRBV7-7 and TRBJ1-1; tentative D call: TRBD1 (5 bases). The CDR3 consists of 13 residues. V lost 0 bases and J 3 bases, leaving 5 bases between the germline ends. Germline-derived CDR1 and CDR2 are SSHAT and FNYEAQ (reference sequence). The CDR3 nucleotides read TGTGCCAGCAGCTTAGCAGGGGACACTGAAGCTTTCTTT. Protein: CASSLAGDTEAFF.

The rearrangement uses TRBV11-3 and TRBJ1-6; D possibly corresponds to TRBD1 (5 bases). The germline V and J ends were trimmed by 5 bases and 10 bases, with 15 bases remaining between them. The CDR3 extends over 14 amino acids. Germline V gives CDR1 SGHNT, CDR2 YENEEA. The CDR3 region is CASSLSGGESPLHF. DNA for the CDR3: TGTGCCAGCAGCCTATCGGGGGGGGAGTCACCCCTCCACTTT.

The rearrangement joins TRBV3-1 (or the pseudogene TRBV3-2) to TRBJ1-4; TRBD1 agrees at 9 bases. V shed 3 bases, J shed 5 bases, and the junction held 7 bases outside the gene matches. CDR1 is LGHDT, CDR2 YNNKEL, per germline (reference sequence). This CDR3 is 16 amino acids long. The CDR3 sequence: CASSQTRQGGNEKLFF. CDR3 DNA sequence: TGTGCCAGCAGCCAGACCCGACAGGGGGGGAATGAAAAACTGTTTTTT.

The gene calls are TRBV6-5 and TRBJ2-3; perhaps TRBD2 as D (7 bases). From germline, CDR1 is MNHEY and CDR2 SVGAGI. The CDR3 has 14 amino acids. The V gene lost 9 bases and the J gene lost 0 bases, with 13 bases spanning the gap. CDR3 DNA sequence: TGTGCCAGTAGTCGGGGGGCTAGCACAGATACGCAGTATTTT. This gives the protein CASSRGASTDTQYF.

The CDR3 sequence is CSAIRQHTIYF. DNA for the CDR3: TGCAGTGCTATACGACAGCACACCATATATTTT. The V gene is TRBV20-1, the J gene TRBJ1-3; maybe TRBD1 (5 bases). Germline V gives CDR1 DFQATT, CDR2 SNEGSKA (reference sequence). There are 11 residues in the CDR3. The V gene lost 4 bases and the J gene lost 8 bases, with 9 bases spanning the gap.

This clone has a handful of counts. The chain combines TRBV7-2 with TRBJ1-2; weak D call: TRBD1 (5 bases). Germline lookup yields CDR1 SGHTA and CDR2 FQGNSA. The CDR3 runs 15 residues. Trimming left V 5 bases short and J 5 bases short, with 18 bases between. CDR3 region: CASSLKTVQLYGYTF. The DNA of the CDR3 is TGTGCCAGCAGCCTGAAGACAGTTCAACTATATGGCTACACCTTC.

This chain connects TRBV5-5 to TRBJ2-7, with D possibly matching TRBD2 (6 bases). This CDR3 is built from 15 residues. The germline V gene encodes CDR1 SGHKS and CDR2 YYEKEE (reference sequence). The ends were cut back, 2 bases at V and 3 bases at J, with 15 bases in the middle. The CDR3 protein is CASSLTSGVNYEQYF. The CDR3 nucleotides read TGTGCCAGCAGCTTAACGTCGGGGGTAAACTACGAGCAGTACTTC.

The chain uses TRBV6-1 and TRBJ2-7; 10 nucleotides match TRBD1. Germline-derived CDR1 and CDR2 are MNHNS and SASEGT. V dropped 0 bases and J dropped 4; count of bases not matched to a gene: 3. The CDR3 runs 15 residues. Here the CDR3 reads CASSEARTGGYEQYF. In DNA form, the CDR3 reads TGTGCCAGCAGTGAAGCAAGGACAGGGGGGTACGAGCAGTACTTC.

The chain couples TRBV6-6 to TRBJ2-7, with D perhaps matching TRBD2 (5 bases). Germline CDR1 reads MNHNY; CDR2 reads SVGAGI (reference sequence). The CDR3 is 14 amino acids. The germline V and J ends were trimmed by 2 bases and 3 bases, with 11 bases remaining between them. Here the CDR3 reads CASSYTGLNYEQYF. For the CDR3, the DNA is TGTGCCAGCAGTTACACCGGACTCAACTACGAGCAGTACTTC.

The chain links TRBV7-9 to TRBJ1-2; 7 bases are shared with TRBD1. The J segment lost 8 bases and the V segment lost 3 bases, leaving 12 bases of the junction unmatched. There are 15 residues in the CDR3. The germline V gene encodes CDR1 SEHNR and CDR2 FQNEAQ (reference sequence). CDR3 in DNA: TGTGCCAGCAGCTTTTTGAGCGACAGGGAGCGCGGCTACACCTTC. Its translation: CASSFLSDRERGYTF.

This chain links TRBV6-5 with TRBJ1-3; D may be TRBD1 (5 bases). Between the trimmed V and J ends, which lost 7 bases and 0 bases, there was a span of 10 bases. The CDR3 extends over 14 amino acids. The germline CDR1 and CDR2 sequences are MNHEY and SVGAGI. The DNA of the CDR3 is TGTGCCAGCAAGGACACAATCTCTGGAAACACCATATATTTT. This translates into CASKDTISGNTIYF.

The V gene is TRBV6-6, the J gene TRBJ2-7, with TRBD2 identical over 7 bases. The germline V gene encodes CDR1 MNHNY and CDR2 SVGAGI (reference sequence). Trimming cost V 2 bases and J 7 bases; bases outside gene matches: 2. This CDR3 has 12 amino acids. CDR3 sequence: CASSYGTMEQYF. In DNA form, the CDR3 reads TGTGCCAGCAGTTACGGGACTATGGAGCAGTACTTC.

The chain employs TRBV2 and TRBJ1-2, with D hard to call. The CDR3 loop spans 15 amino acids. Trimming removed 6 bases at V and 0 bases at J, with 14 bases between. The germline V gene has CDR1 SNHLY and CDR2 FYNNEI. The CDR3 DNA reads TGTGCCAGCAGCCTCCTAAGACAAGCTAACTATGGCTACACCTTC. As protein: CASSLLRQANYGYTF.